The rows below give T cell receptor beta chains drawn from one sample of a study of T cells in Graves' hyperthyroidism and ophthalmopathy. MiXCR, applied by TCRdb to the multiplex PCR reads, yields one record per CDR3 protein. The sample contains around 500,000 distinct CDR3 sequences, about 16% of which appear only once. Sample: blood. These receptors came from a woman between 25 and 40 years old with Graves' ophthalmopathy. The CDR3 runs from the conserved cysteine through the conserved F or W.

V: TRBV24-1
CDR3: CATALGRGSNQPQHF

V: TRBV2
CDR3: CASSDPGRTGELFF

V: TRBV12-3/TRBV12-4
CDR3: CASSPRGGQGETQYF

V: TRBV28
CDR3: CASSAGGSNEQFF

V: TRBV20-1
CDR3: CSARVGVDYNSPLHF

V: TRBV5-6
CDR3: CASSLSTGYEQYF

V: TRBV10-3
CDR3: CAISDQGVDTQYF

V: TRBV28
CDR3: CASSLMEGRDTGELFF

V: TRBV10-3
CDR3: CAIRGPKSDYGYTF

V: TRBV6-4
CDR3: CASSEREGHNEQFF

V: TRBV20-1
CDR3: CSAQRWQGEMDTEAFF

V: TRBV6-2/TRBV6-3
CDR3: CASSYRPINYGYTF

V: TRBV5-1
CDR3: CASSLSGTYNEQFF

V: TRBV20-1
CDR3: CSADLGLAGVGEQYF

V: TRBV6-5
CDR3: CASSYSISGGNTIYF

V: TRBV11-2
CDR3: CASSLSKGTNYEQYF

V: TRBV12-3/TRBV12-4
CDR3: CASSREGMFF

V: TRBV5-1
CDR3: CASSLAGLAAYEQYF

V: TRBV6-1
CDR3: CASSHVGPDTQYF

V: TRBV7-3
CDR3: CASSLQGGGRELFF

V: TRBV3-1
CDR3: CASSQDLLAGGPYNEQFF

V: TRBV29-1
CDR3: CSVEDVGGGSGANVLTF

V: TRBV12-3/TRBV12-4
CDR3: CASRDGTVSYEQYF

V: TRBV2
CDR3: CASRGVRYQPQHF

V: TRBV20-1
CDR3: CSARDPEGESYEQYF

V: TRBV7-8
CDR3: CASSLYDHEQYF

V: TRBV10-2
CDR3: CASNTGGPMELFF

V: TRBV4-1
CDR3: CASSPTSPGDEQYF

V: TRBV11-3
CDR3: CASSRDRGSGQYF

V: TRBV10-3
CDR3: CAIRLAGMDDEQFF

V: TRBV27
CDR3: CASSQRGDTGELFF

V: TRBV9
CDR3: CASSAPPGAEQFF

V: TRBV5-6
CDR3: CASSTNPLVIQFF

V: TRBV20-1
CDR3: CSAGSQGDTQYF

V: TRBV7-2
CDR3: CASSPWGGYTEAFF

V: TRBV15
CDR3: CATSRDLADSYEQYF

V: TRBV6-2/TRBV6-3
CDR3: CASTYSPGMAYNEQFF

V: TRBV28
CDR3: CARSLPFTSGIANTGELFF

V: TRBV11-3
CDR3: CASSSLSDPDTQYF

V: TRBV5-1
CDR3: CASSLEGLAEQYF

V: TRBV20-1
CDR3: CSANRDPTGELFF

V: TRBV4-3
CDR3: CASSQDYWREITYEQFF

V: TRBV28
CDR3: CASKPGQLYGYTF

V: TRBV20-1
CDR3: CSAIQAGEAYEQYF

V: TRBV9
CDR3: CASSVGGKEAFF

V: TRBV7-9
CDR3: CASSLGEDIQYF

V: TRBV4-2
CDR3: CASSQGDYPGDTQYF

V: TRBV5-1
CDR3: CASKTDTPYEQYF

V: TRBV20-1
CDR3: CSVRQGSNQPQHF

V: TRBV28
CDR3: CASSLENTGELLF